This T cell receptor beta chain was obtained from a study of identical twins. One entry per CDR3 protein, called by TCRdb with MiXCR from the 5' RACE reads. The sample includes approximately 220,000 distinct CDR3 sequences, about 7.5% seen only once; the top ten take roughly 2%. Germline CDR1 and CDR2: SQVTM and ANQGSEA. The CDR3 is 14 residues long. The V end lost 6 bases, the J end lost 5 bases, and 14 bases lay between the germline ends. Study-wide findings and caveats: Zero-insertion results could be subject to partial confounding by invariant MAIT and iNKT cells.

This clonotype has just a few counts. The antigen remains unidentified. A further study also used this sample, focusing on yellow fever vaccine responses in identical twins.

The V gene is TRBV29-1, the J gene TRBJ1-6, with D possibly TRBD1 on 5 matching bases. The source material was memory (CD45RO+) T cells sorted from blood. This receptor was identified in a young woman in good health. CDR3 region: CSVLSGTDNSPLHF. The CDR3 region has the DNA TGCAGCGTCCTATCCGGGACGGATAATTCACCCCTCCACTTT.